The clone carrying this T cell receptor (beta chain) was observed a few times. The antigen remains undetermined. Documented treatment: roughly nine-day PBMC culture with coronavirus spike peptide pools or control peptides (ViraFEST assay). This sample stems from a study of vaccination and CD4 T cells after COVID-19. Sequenced with the Oncomine TCR Beta short-read assay was DNA taken from cultured CD4+ T cells. TCRdb itself ran the PCR reads through MiXCR, one entry per CDR3 protein. Among approximately 9,300 distinct CDR3 sequences listed, around 27% were seen once. This clonotype originated in a human donor who received a COVID-19 vaccine. This material consisted of CD4+ T cells from blood, cultured in vitro, taken before SARS-CoV-2 vaccination.

CDR3: CASSVSTSLTYNEQFF. CDR3 DNA: TGTGCCAGCAGCGTTAGTACTAGCCTAACCTACAATGAGCAGTTCTTC. The chain has TRBV7-3 and TRBJ2-1; D may be TRBD2 (6 bases). Deletions cut 5 bases from V and 2 bases from J, with 16 bases between. CDR3 size: 16 residues. CDR1 SGHTA and CDR2 FQGTGA come from the germline V gene.